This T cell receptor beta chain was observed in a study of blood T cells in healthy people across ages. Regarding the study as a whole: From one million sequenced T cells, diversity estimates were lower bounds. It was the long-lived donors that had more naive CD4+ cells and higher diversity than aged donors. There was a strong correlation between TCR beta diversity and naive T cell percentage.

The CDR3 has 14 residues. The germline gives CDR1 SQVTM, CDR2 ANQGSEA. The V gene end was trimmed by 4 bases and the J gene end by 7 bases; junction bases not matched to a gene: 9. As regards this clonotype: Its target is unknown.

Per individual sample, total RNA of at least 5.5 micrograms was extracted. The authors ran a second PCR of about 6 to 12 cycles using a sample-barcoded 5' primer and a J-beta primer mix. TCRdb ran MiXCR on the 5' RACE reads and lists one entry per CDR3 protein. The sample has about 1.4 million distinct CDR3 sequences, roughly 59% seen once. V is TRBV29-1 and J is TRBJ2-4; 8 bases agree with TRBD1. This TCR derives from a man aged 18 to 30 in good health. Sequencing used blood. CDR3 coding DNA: TGCAGCGTTGCGGTCAGGGGGCGTACTAACATTCAGTACTTC. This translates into CSVAVRGRTNIQYF.